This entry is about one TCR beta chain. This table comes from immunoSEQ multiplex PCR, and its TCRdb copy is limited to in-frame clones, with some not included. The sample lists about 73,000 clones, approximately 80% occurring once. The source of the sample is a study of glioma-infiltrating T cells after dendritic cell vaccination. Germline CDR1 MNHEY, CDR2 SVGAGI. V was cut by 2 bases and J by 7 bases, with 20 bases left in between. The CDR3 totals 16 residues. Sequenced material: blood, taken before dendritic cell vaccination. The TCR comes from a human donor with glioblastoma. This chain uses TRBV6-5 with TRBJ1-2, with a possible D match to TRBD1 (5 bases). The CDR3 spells CASSYLPQDIRPGYTF. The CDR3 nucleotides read TGTGCCAGCAGTTACCTCCCGCAGGACATCCGCCCTGGCTACACCTTC.